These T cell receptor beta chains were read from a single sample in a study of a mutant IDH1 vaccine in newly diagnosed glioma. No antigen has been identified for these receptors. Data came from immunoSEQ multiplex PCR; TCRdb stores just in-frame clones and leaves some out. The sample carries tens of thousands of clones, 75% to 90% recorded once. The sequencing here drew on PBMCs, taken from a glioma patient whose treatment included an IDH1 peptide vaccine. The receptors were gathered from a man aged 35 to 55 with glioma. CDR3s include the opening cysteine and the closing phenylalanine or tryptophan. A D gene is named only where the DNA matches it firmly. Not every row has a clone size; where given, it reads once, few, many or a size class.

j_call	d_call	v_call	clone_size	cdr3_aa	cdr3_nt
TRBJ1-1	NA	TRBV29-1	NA	CSVGRGNTEAFF	TGCAGCGTGGGACGGGGGAACACTGAAGCTTTCTTT
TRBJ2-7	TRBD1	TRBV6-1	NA	CASNPRNRGYEQYF	TGTGCCAGCAATCCCCGGAACAGGGGCTACGAGCAGTACTTC
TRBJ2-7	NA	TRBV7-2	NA	CASSPGQTYEQYF	TGTGCCAGCTCCCCGGGACAAACCTACGAGCAGTACTTC
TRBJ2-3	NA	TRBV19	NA	CASTSQWTDTQYF	TGTGCCAGTACCTCACAATGGACAGATACGCAGTATTTT
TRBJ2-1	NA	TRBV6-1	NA	CASSEPGEFF	TGTGCCAGCAGTGAACCGGGCGAGTTCTTC
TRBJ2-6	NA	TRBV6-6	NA	CASSGQMSGANVLTF	TGTGCCAGCAGTGGTCAGATGTCTGGGGCCAACGTCCTGACTTTC
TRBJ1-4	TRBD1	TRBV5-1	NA	CASSTSGTANEKLFF	TGCGCCAGCAGCACTTCCGGGACAGCTAATGAAAAACTGTTTTTT
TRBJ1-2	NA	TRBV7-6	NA	CASSPASGWGGYTF	TGTGCCAGCAGCCCCGCGAGCGGTTGGGGGGGCTACACCTTC
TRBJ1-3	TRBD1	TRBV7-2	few	CASSLATGLAGNTIYF	TGTGCCAGCAGCTTAGCGACAGGGTTAGCTGGAAACACCATATATTTT
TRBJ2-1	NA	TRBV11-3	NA	CASSLPGADEQFF	TGTGCCAGCAGCTTACCAGGGGCCGATGAGCAGTTCTTC
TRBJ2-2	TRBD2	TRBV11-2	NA	CASRLWTSGTGELFF	TGTGCCAGCAGGTTGTGGACTAGCGGCACCGGGGAGCTGTTTTTT
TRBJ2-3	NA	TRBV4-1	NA	CASSKMQDSSTDTQYF	TGCGCCAGCAGCAAGATGCAGGACAGTAGCACAGATACGCAGTATTTT
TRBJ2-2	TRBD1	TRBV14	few	CASRRQGANTGELFF	TGTGCCAGCAGGAGACAGGGGGCGAACACCGGGGAGCTGTTTTTT
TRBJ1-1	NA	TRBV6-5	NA	CASSPLGNTEAFF	TGTGCCAGCAGTCCCCTAGGGAACACTGAAGCTTTCTTT
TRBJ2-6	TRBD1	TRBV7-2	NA	CATRRGGAGANVLTF	TGTGCCACCAGAAGAGGGGGCGCCGGGGCCAACGTCCTGACTTTC
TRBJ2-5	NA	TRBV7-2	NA	CASSLTLETQYF	TGTGCCAGCAGCTTAACTCTCGAGACCCAGTACTTC
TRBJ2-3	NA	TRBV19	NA	CASSIQGSDTQYF	TGTGCCAGTAGTATACAGGGTTCAGATACGCAGTATTTT
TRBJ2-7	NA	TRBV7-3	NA	CASSLASGGYEQYF	TGTGCCAGCAGCTTAGCATCCGGCGGCTACGAGCAGTACTTC
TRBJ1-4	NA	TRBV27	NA	CASSLLQGATNEKLFF	TGTGCCAGCAGTTTGCTCCAAGGGGCGACTAATGAAAAACTGTTTTTT
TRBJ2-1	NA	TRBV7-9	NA	CASSPASGLPYNEQFF	TGTGCCAGCAGCCCCGCCTCGGGACTTCCGTACAATGAGCAGTTCTTC
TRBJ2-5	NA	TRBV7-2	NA	CASSQLPQETQYF	TGTGCCAGCAGCCAACTACCTCAAGAGACCCAGTACTTC
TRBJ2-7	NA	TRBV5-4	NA	CASSSRVEQYF	TGTGCCAGCAGCTCAAGGGTCGAGCAGTACTTC
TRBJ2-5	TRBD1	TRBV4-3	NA	CASSQDGRGLETQYF	TGCGCCAGCAGCCAAGATGGCAGGGGGTTAGAGACCCAGTACTTC
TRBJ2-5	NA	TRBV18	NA	CASSPLEGRQETQYF	TGTGCCAGCTCACCACTGGAGGGCCGCCAAGAGACCCAGTACTTC
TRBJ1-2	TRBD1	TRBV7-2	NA	CASSPGGQKSNYGYTF	TGTGCCAGCAGCCCAGGGGGACAGAAATCTAACTATGGCTACACCTTC
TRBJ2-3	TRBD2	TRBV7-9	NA	CASSRLAGPDISQYF	TGTGCCAGCAGCAGACTAGCGGGCCCGGATATATCGCAGTATTTT
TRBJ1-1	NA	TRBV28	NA	CASSLHQGGKTEAFF	TGTGCCAGCAGTTTACACCAGGGTGGGAAAACTGAAGCTTTCTTT
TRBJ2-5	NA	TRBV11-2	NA	CASSSLLADWTQYF	TGTGCCAGCAGCTCGCTACTGGCCGATTGGACCCAGTACTTC
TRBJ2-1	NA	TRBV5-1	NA	CASSLTSGTSYNEQFF	TGCGCCAGCAGCTTAACGAGCGGAACGTCCTACAATGAGCAGTTCTTC
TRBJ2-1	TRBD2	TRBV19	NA	CASSLASGSLNEQFF	TGTGCCAGTAGTTTGGCTAGCGGGAGTCTCAATGAGCAGTTCTTC
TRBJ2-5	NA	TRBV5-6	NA	CASSTQGFRETQYF	TGTGCCAGCAGCACACAGGGTTTTCGAGAGACCCAGTACTTC
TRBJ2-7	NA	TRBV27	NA	CASSNWQVPMYF	TGTGCCAGCAGCAACTGGCAGGTGCCAATGTACTTC
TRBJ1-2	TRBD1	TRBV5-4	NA	CASSPDRVLGYTF	TGTGCCAGCAGCCCCGACAGGGTCCTTGGCTACACCTTC
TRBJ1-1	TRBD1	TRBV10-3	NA	CAIRGTGSGAEAFF	TGTGCCATCAGGGGGACAGGGAGTGGGGCTGAAGCTTTCTTT
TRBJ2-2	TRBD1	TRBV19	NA	CASSRGQVVTGELFF	TGTGCCAGTAGTAGGGGACAGGTAGTCACCGGGGAGCTGTTTTTT
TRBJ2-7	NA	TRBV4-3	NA	CASSPDPRTFYEQYF	TGCGCCAGCAGCCCTGATCCTAGGACATTCTACGAGCAGTACTTC
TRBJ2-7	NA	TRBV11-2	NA	CASSSFGDEQYF	TGTGCCAGCAGCTCCTTTGGGGACGAGCAGTACTTC
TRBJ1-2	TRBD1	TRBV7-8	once	CASSLVMTGPYGYTF	TGTGCCAGCAGCTTAGTCATGACAGGGCCCTATGGCTACACCTTC
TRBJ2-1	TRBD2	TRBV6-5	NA	CASRALAGGLNEQFF	TGTGCCAGCAGAGCCCTAGCGGGGGGTTTAAATGAGCAGTTCTTC
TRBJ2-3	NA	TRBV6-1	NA	CASSEAGKADTQYF	TGTGCCAGCAGTGAAGCAGGGAAGGCAGATACGCAGTATTTT
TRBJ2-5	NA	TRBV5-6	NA	CASSTRQIQETQYF	TGTGCCAGCAGCACAAGACAGATTCAAGAGACCCAGTACTTC